This T cell receptor (beta chain) was captured in a study of T cell responses to AZD1222 COVID-19 vaccine. With 10 bases removed from V and 5 bases from J, the gap between germline ends came to 21 bases. CDR3 length: 15 residues. Germline-derived CDR1 and CDR2 are LNHDA and SQIVND (reference sequence). Using immunoSEQ multiplex PCR, the repertoire was profiled, and TCRdb retains in-frame clones only, with some absent. Among about 160,000 clones listed, approximately 93% were seen once. The input for sequencing was peripheral blood, taken on day 0 of AZD1222 vaccination. This TCR derives from an adult in good health. This chain connects TRBV19 to TRBJ2-1, with D perhaps TRBD2 (5 bases). The DNA for the CDR3 is TGTGCCACTAGGCCGGGGAAGGAGTGGAACAATGAGCAGTTCTTC. Its translation is CATRPGKEWNNEQFF.